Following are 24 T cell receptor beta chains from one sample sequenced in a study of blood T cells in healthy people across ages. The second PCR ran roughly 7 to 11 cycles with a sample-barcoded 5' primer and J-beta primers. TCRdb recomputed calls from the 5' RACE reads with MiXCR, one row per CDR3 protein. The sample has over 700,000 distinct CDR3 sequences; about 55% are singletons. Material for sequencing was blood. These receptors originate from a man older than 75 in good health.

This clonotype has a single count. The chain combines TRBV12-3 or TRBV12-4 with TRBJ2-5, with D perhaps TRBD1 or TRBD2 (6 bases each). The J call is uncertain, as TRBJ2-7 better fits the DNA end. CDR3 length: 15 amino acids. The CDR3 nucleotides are TGTGCCAGCAGCGCCGTGGGGGGCCTCTCCTACGAGCAGTACTTC. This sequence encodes CASSAVGGLSYEQYF.

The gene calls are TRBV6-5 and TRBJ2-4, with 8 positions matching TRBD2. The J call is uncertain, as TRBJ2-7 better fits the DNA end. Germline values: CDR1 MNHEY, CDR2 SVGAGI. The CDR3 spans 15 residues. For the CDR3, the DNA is TGTGCCAGCAGACCTTTTTCGGGAGGGCAATACGAGCAGTACTTC. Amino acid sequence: CASRPFSGGQYEQYF.

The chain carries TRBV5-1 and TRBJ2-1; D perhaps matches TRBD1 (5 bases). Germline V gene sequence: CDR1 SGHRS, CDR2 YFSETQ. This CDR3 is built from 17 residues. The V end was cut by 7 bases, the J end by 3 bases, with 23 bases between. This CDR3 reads CASSSPQGPAVYNEQFF. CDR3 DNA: TGCGCCAGCTCCTCACCCCAGGGCCCCGCCGTCTACAATGAGCAGTTCTTC.

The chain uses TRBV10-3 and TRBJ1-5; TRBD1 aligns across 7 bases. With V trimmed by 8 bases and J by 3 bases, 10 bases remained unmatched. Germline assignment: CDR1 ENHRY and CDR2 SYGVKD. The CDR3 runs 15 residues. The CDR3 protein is CAIGGETGVNQPQHF. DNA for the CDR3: TGTGCCATCGGCGGGGAAACAGGGGTCAATCAGCCCCAGCATTTT.

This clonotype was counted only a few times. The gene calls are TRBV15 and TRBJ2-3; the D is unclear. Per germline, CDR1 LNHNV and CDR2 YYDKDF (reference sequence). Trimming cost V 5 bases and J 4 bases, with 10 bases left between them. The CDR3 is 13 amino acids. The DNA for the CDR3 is TGTGCCACCAGCGGGCTTAAGGCAGATACGCAGTATTTT. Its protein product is CATSGLKADTQYF.

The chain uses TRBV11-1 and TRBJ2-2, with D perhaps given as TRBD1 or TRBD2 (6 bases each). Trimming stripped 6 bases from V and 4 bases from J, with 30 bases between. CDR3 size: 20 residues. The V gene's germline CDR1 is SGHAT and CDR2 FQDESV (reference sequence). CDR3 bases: TGTGCCAGCAGTCGAGGGGGGCACCCTCTGGACGGGAGTTTCACCGGGGAGCTGTTTTTT. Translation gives CASSRGGHPLDGSFTGELFF.

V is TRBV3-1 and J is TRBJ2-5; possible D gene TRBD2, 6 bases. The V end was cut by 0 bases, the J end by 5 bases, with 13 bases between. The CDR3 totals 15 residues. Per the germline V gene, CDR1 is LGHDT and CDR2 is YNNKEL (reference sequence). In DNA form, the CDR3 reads TGTGCCAGCAGCCAAGAGAGCGGGTTCAGGGAGACCCAGTACTTC. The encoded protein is CASSQESGFRETQYF.

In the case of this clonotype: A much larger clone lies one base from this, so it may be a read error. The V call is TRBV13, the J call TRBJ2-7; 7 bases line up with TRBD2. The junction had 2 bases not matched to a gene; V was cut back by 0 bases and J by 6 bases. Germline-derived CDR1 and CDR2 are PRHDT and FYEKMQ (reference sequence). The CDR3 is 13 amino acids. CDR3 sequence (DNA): TGTGCCAGCAGCTTAGGGACTAGCCCCGAGCAGTACTTC. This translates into CASSLGTSPEQYF.

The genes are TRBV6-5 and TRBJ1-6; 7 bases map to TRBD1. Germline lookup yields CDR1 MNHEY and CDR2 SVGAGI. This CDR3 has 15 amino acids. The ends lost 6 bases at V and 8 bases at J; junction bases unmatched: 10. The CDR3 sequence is CASRRSGTEDSPLHF. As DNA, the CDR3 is TGTGCCAGCAGACGGTCCGGGACAGAGGATTCACCCCTCCACTTT.

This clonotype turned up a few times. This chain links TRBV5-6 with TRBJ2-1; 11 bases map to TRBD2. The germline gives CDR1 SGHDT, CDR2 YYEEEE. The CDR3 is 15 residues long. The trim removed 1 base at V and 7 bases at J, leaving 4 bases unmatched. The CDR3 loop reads CASSLRLAGLNEQFF. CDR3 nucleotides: TGTGCCAGCAGCTTGAGACTAGCGGGATTGAATGAGCAGTTCTTC.

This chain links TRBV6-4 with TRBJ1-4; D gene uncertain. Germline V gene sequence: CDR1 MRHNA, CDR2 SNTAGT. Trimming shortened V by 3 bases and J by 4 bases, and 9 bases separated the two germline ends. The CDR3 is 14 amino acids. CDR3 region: CASSDGDFNEKLFF. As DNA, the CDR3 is TGTGCCAGCAGTGATGGCGACTTTAATGAAAAACTGTTTTTT.

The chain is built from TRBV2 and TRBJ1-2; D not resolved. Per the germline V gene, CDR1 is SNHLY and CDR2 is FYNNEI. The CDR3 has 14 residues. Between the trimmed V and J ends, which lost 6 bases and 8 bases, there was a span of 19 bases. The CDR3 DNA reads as TGTGCCAGCAGCGCCAGGATCGCCCTCGAGGGCTACACCTTC. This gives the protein CASSARIALEGYTF.

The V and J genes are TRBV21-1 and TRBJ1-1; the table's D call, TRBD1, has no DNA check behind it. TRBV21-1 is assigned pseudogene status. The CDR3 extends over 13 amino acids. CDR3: CASRGTGDTEAFF. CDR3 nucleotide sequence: TGTGCCAGCAGGGGTACAGGGGACACTGAAGCTTTCTTT.

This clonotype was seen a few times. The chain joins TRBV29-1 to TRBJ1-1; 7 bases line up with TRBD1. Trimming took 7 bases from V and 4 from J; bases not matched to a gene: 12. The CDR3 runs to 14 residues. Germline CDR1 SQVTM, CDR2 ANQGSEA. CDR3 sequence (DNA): TGCAGCGCCGCTACAGGGGCCCTGGGCACTGAAGCTTTCTTT. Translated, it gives CSAATGALGTEAFF.

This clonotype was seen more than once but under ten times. The CDR3 DNA reads TGTGCCAGCAGTTTAGAGGGGTACTCCTACAATGAGCAGTTCTTC. Amino acid sequence: CASSLEGYSYNEQFF. The chain recombines TRBV27 with TRBJ2-1, with D possibly being TRBD1 or TRBD2 (5 bases each). Germline CDR1 is MNHEY and CDR2 is SMNVEV (reference sequence). Trimming removed 2 bases from V and 0 bases from J, with 8 bases in between. CDR3 size: 15 residues.

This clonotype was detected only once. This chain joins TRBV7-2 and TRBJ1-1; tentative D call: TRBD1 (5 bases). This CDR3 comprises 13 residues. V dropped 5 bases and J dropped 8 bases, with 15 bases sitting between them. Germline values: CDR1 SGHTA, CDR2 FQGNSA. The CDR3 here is CASSQAQGREAFF. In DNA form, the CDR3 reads TGTGCCAGCAGCCAGGCGCAGGGAAGGGAAGCTTTCTTT.

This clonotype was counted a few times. The CDR3 region has the DNA TGTGCCAGCAACCCAACAGGGGGGGTGACTAACTATGGCTACACCTTC. This encodes CASNPTGGVTNYGYTF. The rearrangement links TRBV7-9 to TRBJ1-2; 8 nucleotides align to TRBD1. Trimming took 7 bases from V and 0 from J; bases not matched to a gene: 10. CDR1 is SEHNR, CDR2 FQNEAQ, per germline (reference sequence). This CDR3 is built from 16 residues.

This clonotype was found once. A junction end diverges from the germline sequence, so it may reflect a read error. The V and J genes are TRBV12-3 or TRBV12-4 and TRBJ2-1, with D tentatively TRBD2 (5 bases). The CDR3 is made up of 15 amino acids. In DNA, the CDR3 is TGTGCCAGCATCCGGGGTAGGCTCGGATACAATGTGCAGTTCTTC. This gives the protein CASIRGRLGYNVQFF.

As DNA, the CDR3 is TGTGCCAGCAGCGAAAGGACAGAGGAAGCTTTCTTT. Its translation: CASSERTEEAFF. The chain is built from TRBV11-2 and TRBJ1-1; D possibly corresponds to TRBD1 (6 bases). The V gene's germline CDR1 is SGHAT and CDR2 FQNNGV. The CDR3 loop spans 12 amino acids. Trimming pared 5 bases from V and 8 bases from J, leaving 12 bases between.

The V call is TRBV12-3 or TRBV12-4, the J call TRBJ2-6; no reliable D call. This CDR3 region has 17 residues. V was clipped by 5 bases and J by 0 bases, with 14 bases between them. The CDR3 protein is CASSPMRRISGANVLTF. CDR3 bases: TGTGCCAGCAGTCCCATGAGACGGATCTCTGGGGCCAACGTCCTGACTTTC.

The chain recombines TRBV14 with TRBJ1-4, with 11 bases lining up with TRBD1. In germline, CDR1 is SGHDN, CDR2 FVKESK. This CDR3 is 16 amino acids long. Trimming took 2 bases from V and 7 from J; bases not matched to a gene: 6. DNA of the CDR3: TGTGCCAGCAGCCAACGGACAGGGGGCTTAAGTGAAAAACTGTTTTTT. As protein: CASSQRTGGLSEKLFF. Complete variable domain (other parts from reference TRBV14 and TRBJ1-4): EAGVTQFPSHSVIEKGQTVTLRCDPISGHDNLYWYRRVMGKEIKFLLHFVKESKQDESGMPNNRFLAERTGGTYSTLKVQPAELEDSGVYFCASSQRTGGLSEKLFFGSGTQLSVL.

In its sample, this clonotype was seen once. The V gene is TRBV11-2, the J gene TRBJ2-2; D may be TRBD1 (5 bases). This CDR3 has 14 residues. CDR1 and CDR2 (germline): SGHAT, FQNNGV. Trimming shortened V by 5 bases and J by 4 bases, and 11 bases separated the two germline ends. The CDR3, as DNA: TGTGCCAGCAGCCGACGAGACAGCACCGGGGAGCTGTTTTTT. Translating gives CASSRRDSTGELFF.

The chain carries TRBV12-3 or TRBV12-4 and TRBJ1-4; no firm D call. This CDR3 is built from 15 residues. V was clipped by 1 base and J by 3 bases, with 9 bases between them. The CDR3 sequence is CASSLGTNSNEKLFF. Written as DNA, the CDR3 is TGTGCCAGCAGTTTAGGCACTAACTCTAATGAAAAACTGTTTTTT.

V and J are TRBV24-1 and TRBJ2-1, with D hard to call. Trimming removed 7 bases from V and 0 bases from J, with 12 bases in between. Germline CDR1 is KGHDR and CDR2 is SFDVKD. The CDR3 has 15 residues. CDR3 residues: CATSGRPGSYNEQFF. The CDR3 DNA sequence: TGTGCCACCAGCGGCCGGCCCGGCTCCTACAATGAGCAGTTCTTC.